Listed below are T cell receptor beta chains from one sample, sequenced in a study of blood T cell repertoires in COVID-19. Profiling relied on immunoSEQ multiplex PCR, and the TCRdb table lists in-frame clones only, not all of them. The table shows about 69,000 clones, with 85% to 90% occurring only once. Sequenced material: peripheral blood. The receptors were sampled from a man between 50 and 59 years old with acute or convalescent COVID-19. Both conserved end residues are part of each CDR3. A D gene is named only where the DNA matches it firmly. Rows may omit the clone size; those that give it use once, few, many or a size class.

>NA|NA|TRBJ2-1|TRBV4-2
CASSQDVNKEGGNEQFF
TGTGCCAGCAGCCAAGACGTAAATAAAGAAGGGGGCAATGAGCAGTTCTTC
>TRBD1|NA|TRBJ1-2|TRBV4-3
CASSPTGTAIGYTF
TGCGCCAGCAGCCCGACCGGGACAGCTATCGGCTACACCTTC
>NA|NA|TRBJ2-7|TRBV5-5
CASRGTVSYEQYF
TGTGCCAGCAGAGGGACTGTCTCCTACGAGCAGTACTTC
>NA|NA|TRBJ2-3|TRBV7-9
CASSPGVSSTDTQYF
TGTGCCAGCAGCCCGGGGGTTTCTAGCACAGATACGCAGTATTTT
>NA|NA|TRBJ2-5|TRBV5-1
CASSFTQETQYF
TGCGCCAGCAGCTTTACACAAGAGACCCAGTACTTC
>TRBD1|NA|TRBJ1-1|TRBV3-1/TRBV3-2
CASSQTAQGEATFF
TGTGCCAGCAGCCAAACTGCCCAGGGGGAGGCAACTTTCTTT
>NA|NA|TRBJ2-3|TRBV7-2
CASSSTGSSTDTQYF
TGTGCCAGCAGCTCCACCGGGAGTTCCACAGATACGCAGTATTTT
>TRBD2|NA|TRBJ2-1|TRBV7-6
CASSLTPPVSSGSPNEQFF
TGTGCCAGCAGCTTAACCCCCCCGGTTTCTAGCGGGAGTCCCAATGAGCAGTTCTTC
>TRBD1|NA|TRBJ1-3|TRBV2
CASSERQGSGITIYF
TGTGCCAGCAGTGAAAGACAGGGAAGTGGTATCACCATATATTTT
>NA|once|TRBJ1-5|TRBV5-6
CASSLSRMGNQPQHF
TGTGCCAGCAGCTTGTCCAGAATGGGCAATCAGCCCCAGCATTTT
>NA|NA|TRBJ2-2|TRBV23-1
CASSQSAGPNTGELFF
TGCGCCAGCAGTCAGTCCGCAGGTCCGAACACCGGGGAGCTGTTTTTT
>TRBD1|NA|TRBJ2-7|TRBV11-2
CASSLAGTGIYEQYF
TGTGCCAGCAGCTTAGCCGGGACAGGGATCTACGAGCAGTACTTC
>NA|NA|TRBJ2-7|TRBV18
CASSAGGNYEQYF
TGTGCCAGCTCCGCTGGGGGGAACTACGAGCAGTACTTC
>NA|NA|TRBJ1-2|TRBV5-6
CASRDRDTGLYGYTF
TGTGCCAGCAGGGATCGGGACACGGGCCTCTATGGCTACACCTTC
>NA|few|TRBJ2-2|TRBV10-1
CASSDRGTGELFF
TGCGCCAGCAGTGACCGAGGCACCGGGGAGCTGTTTTTT
>TRBD1|NA|TRBJ1-6|TRBV30
CAWLRDRGSPLHF
TGTGCCTGGTTGCGGGACAGGGGTTCACCCCTCCACTTT
>TRBD2|NA|TRBJ2-1|TRBV6-5
CASSYSGLAEQFF
TGTGCCAGCAGTTACTCCGGACTAGCCGAGCAGTTCTTC
>TRBD2|NA|TRBJ2-5|TRBV27
CASSQPGLVGETQYF
TGTGCCAGCAGCCAACCGGGACTAGTCGGGGAGACCCAGTACTTC
>TRBD2|NA|TRBJ2-1|TRBV11-3
CASSAGLAGPGGQFF
TGTGCCAGCAGCGCGGGACTAGCGGGTCCCGGGGGGCAGTTCTTC
>TRBD1|few|TRBJ1-4|TRBV3-1/TRBV3-2
CASSQRLQGGEKLFF
TGTGCCAGCAGCCAAAGGCTGCAGGGGGGCGAAAAACTGTTTTTT
>NA|NA|TRBJ1-2|TRBV6-6
CASSYSAGAKGYTF
TGTGCCAGCAGTTACTCGGCGGGGGCAAAGGGCTACACCTTC
>TRBD2|NA|TRBJ2-1|TRBV6-1
CASSVGLAGAYNEQFF
TGTGCCAGCAGTGTAGGGCTAGCGGGAGCTTACAATGAGCAGTTCTTC
>TRBD2|NA|TRBJ2-7|TRBV2
CASSETSASYEQYF
TGTGCCAGCAGCGAGACTAGCGCGTCCTACGAGCAGTACTTC
>TRBD1|NA|TRBJ2-2|TRBV11-3
CASSLIRQGVGELFF
TGTGCCAGCAGCTTAATCCGACAGGGCGTCGGGGAGCTGTTTTTT
>NA|NA|TRBJ2-2|TRBV7-6
CASRSRVGGELFF
TGTGCCAGCAGGTCCAGGGTGGGCGGGGAGCTGTTTTTT
>NA|NA|TRBJ2-2|TRBV12-3/TRBV12-4
CASRRLDTGELFF
TGTGCCAGCAGGCGCCTCGACACCGGGGAGCTGTTTTTT
>TRBD1|NA|TRBJ1-2|TRBV14
CASSHDRVGGYTF
TGTGCCAGCAGCCACGACAGGGTCGGGGGCTACACCTTC
>NA|NA|TRBJ1-2|TRBV6-5
CASRLIGTNARGYTF
TGTGCCAGCAGATTAATTGGGACAAATGCTCGTGGCTACACCTTC
>TRBD2|once|TRBJ2-2|TRBV2
CASSDILRTSGRATNTGELFF
TGTGCCAGCAGTGACATACTCCGGACTAGCGGGAGGGCCACCAACACCGGGGAGCTGTTTTTT
>TRBD1|NA|TRBJ1-6|TRBV9
CASSPQSGQGGSPLHF
TGTGCCAGCAGCCCACAGTCGGGGCAGGGGGGATCACCCCTCCACTTT
>TRBD1|NA|TRBJ2-1|TRBV11-2
CASSLDRNNEQFF
TGTGCCAGCAGCTTGGACAGGAACAATGAGCAGTTCTTC
>TRBD2|NA|TRBJ2-5|TRBV11-2
CASSKRTSGRTFQETQYF
TGTGCCAGCAGCAAACGGACTAGCGGGAGGACCTTCCAAGAGACCCAGTACTTC
>TRBD1|NA|TRBJ2-7|TRBV30
CAWTPGTGYEQYF
TGTGCCTGGACCCCCGGGACAGGGTACGAGCAGTACTTC
>TRBD1|NA|TRBJ2-1|TRBV18
CASSQDRTSYNEQFF
TGTGCCAGCTCACAGGACAGGACCTCCTACAATGAGCAGTTCTTC
>TRBD2|NA|TRBJ2-1|TRBV14
CASSQPGTSGSIEQFF
TGTGCCAGCAGCCAGCCCGGGACTAGCGGGAGTATTGAGCAGTTCTTC
>TRBD1|NA|TRBJ1-5|TRBV3-1/TRBV3-2
CASSSPGQGSIYSNQPQHF
TGTGCCAGCAGCTCCCCGGGACAGGGCTCAATATATAGCAATCAGCCCCAGCATTTT
>TRBD1|NA|TRBJ1-2|TRBV30
CAWSGQGNYGYTF
TGTGCCTGGAGCGGACAGGGGAACTATGGCTACACCTTC
>NA|few|TRBJ1-3|TRBV30
CAWNRGGSGNTIYF
TGTGCCTGGAATCGGGGGGGCTCTGGAAACACCATATATTTT